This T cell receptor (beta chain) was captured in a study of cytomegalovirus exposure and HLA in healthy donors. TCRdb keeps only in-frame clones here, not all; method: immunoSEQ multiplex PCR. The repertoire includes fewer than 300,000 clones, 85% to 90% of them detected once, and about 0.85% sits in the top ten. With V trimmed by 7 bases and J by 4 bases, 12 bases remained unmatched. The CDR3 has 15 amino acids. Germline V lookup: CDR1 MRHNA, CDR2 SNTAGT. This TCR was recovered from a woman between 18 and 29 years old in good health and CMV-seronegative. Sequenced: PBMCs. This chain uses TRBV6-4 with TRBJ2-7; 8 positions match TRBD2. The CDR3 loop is CASTRLGLAGYEQYF. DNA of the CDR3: TGTGCCAGCACTCGCCTGGGGCTAGCGGGTTACGAGCAGTACTTC.